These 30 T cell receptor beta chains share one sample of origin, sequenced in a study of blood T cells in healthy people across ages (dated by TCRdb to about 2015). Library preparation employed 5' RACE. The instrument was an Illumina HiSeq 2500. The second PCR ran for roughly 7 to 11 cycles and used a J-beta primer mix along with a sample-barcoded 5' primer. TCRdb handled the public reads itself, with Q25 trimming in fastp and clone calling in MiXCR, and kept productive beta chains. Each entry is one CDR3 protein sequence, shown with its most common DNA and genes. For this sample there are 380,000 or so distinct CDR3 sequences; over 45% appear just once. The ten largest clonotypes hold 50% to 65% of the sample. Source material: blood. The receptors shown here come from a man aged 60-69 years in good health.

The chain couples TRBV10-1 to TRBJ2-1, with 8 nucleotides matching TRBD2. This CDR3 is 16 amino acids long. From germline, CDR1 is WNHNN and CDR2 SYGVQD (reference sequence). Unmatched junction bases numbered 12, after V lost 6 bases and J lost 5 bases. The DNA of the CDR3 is TGCGCCAGCAGCCCCATCGGTAGCGGGGCCGACAATGAGCAGTTCTTC. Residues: CASSPIGSGADNEQFF.

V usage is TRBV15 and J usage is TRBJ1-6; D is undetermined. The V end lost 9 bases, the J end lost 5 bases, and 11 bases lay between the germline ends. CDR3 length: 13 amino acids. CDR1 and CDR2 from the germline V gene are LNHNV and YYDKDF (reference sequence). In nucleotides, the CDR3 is TGTGCCACTTCGGCAGCCAATAATTCACCCCTCCACTTT. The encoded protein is CATSAANNSPLHF.

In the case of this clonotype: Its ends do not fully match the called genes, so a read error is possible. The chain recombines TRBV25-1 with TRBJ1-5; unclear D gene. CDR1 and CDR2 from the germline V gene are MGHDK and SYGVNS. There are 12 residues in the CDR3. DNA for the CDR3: TGTGCCAGCAGTGTAGGGAATCAGCCCAAGCATTTT. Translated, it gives CASSVGNQPKHF.

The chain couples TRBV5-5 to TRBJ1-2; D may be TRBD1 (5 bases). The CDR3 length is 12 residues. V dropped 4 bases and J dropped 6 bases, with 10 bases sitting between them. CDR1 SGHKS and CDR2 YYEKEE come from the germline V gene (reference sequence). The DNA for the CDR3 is TGTGCCAGCAGCAGCACACAGGATGGCTACACCTTC. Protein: CASSSTQDGYTF.

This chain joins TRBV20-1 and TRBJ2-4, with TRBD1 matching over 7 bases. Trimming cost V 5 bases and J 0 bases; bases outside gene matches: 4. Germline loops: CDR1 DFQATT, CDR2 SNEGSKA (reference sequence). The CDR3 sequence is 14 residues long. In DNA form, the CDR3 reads TGCAGTGCTTCACAGGGGCTAGCCAAAAACATTCAGTACTTC. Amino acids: CSASQGLAKNIQYF.

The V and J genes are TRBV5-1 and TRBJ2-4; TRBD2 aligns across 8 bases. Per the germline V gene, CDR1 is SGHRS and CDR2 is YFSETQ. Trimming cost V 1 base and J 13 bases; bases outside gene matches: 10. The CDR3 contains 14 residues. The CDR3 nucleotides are TGCGCCAGCAGCTTGAATCGGGGGGGCTGGGAGCAGTACTTC. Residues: CASSLNRGGWEQYF. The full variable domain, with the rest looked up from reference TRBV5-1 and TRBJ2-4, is KAGVTQTPRYLIKTRGQQVTLSCSPISGHRSVSWYQQTPGQGLQFLFEYFSETQRNKGNFPGRFSGRQFSNSRSEMNVSTLELGDSALYLCASSLNRGGWEQYFGAGTRLSVL.

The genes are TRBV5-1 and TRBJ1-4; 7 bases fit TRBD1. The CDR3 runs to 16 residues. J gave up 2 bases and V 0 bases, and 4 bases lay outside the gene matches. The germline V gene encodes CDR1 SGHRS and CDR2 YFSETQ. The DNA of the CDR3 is TGCGCCAGCAGCTTGGACCCAGGGGGGACTAATGAAAAACTGTTTTTT. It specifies CASSLDPGGTNEKLFF.

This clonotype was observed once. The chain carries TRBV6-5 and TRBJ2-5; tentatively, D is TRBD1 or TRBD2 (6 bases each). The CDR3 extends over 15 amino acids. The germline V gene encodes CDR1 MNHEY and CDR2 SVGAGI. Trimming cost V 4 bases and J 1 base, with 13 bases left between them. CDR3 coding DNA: TGTGCCAGCAGTTGGGGGGACATCGCCCAAGAGACCCAGTACTTC. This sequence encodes CASSWGDIAQETQYF.

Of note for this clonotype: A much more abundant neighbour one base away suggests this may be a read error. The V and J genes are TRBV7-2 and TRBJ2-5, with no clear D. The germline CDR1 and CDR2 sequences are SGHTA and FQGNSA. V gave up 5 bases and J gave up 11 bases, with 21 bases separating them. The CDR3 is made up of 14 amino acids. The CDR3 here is CASSPRWGSNGQYF. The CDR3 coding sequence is TGTGCCAGCAGCCCACGCTGGGGTTCCAACGGGCAGTACTTC.

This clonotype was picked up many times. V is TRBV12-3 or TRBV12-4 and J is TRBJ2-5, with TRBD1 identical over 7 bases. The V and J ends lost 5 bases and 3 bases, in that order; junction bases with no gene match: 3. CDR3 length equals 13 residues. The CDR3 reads CASSRGQKETQYF. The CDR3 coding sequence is TGTGCCAGCAGTAGGGGACAGAAAGAGACCCAGTACTTC.

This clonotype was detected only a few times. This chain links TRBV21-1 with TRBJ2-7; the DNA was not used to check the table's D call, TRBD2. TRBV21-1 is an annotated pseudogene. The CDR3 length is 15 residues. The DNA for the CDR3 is TGTGCCAGCAGCAAAGGATTTAACGGACTTTACGAGCAGTACTTC. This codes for CASSKGFNGLYEQYF.

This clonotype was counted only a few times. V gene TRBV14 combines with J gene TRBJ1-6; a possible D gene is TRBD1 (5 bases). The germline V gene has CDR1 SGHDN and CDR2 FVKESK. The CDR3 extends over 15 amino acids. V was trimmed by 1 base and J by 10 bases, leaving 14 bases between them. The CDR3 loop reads CASSQGAGGGSPLHF. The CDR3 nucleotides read TGTGCCAGCAGCCAAGGAGCGGGGGGAGGGTCACCCCTCCACTTT.

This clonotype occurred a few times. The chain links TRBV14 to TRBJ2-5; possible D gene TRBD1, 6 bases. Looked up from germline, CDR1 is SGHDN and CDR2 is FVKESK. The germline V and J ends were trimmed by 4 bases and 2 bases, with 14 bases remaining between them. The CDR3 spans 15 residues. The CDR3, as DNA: TGTGCCAGCAGCCCAAGAAGGGACACACAAGAGACCCAGTACTTC. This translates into CASSPRRDTQETQYF.

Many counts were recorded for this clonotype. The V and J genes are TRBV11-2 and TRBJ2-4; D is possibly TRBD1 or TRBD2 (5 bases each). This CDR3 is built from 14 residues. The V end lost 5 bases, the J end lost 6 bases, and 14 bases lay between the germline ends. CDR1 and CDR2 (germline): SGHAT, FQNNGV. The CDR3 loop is CASSAPGTGNIQYF. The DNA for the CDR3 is TGTGCCAGCAGCGCTCCAGGGACCGGAAACATTCAGTACTTC.

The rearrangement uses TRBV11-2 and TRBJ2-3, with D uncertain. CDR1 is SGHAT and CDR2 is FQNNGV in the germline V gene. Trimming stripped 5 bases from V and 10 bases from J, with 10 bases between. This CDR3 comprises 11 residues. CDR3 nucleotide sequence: TGTGCCAGCAGCACCAGTTGGCCGCAGTATTTT. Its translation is CASSTSWPQYF. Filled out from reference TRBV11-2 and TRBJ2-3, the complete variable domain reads EAGVAQSPRYKIIEKRQSVAFWCNPISGHATLYWYQQILGQGPKLLIQFQNNGVVDDSQLPKDRFSAERLKGVDSTLKIQPAKLEDSAVYLCASSTSWPQYFGPGTRLTVL.

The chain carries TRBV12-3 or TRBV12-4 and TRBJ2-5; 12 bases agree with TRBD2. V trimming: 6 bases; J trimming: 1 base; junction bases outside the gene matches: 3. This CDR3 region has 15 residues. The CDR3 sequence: CASRGTSGSQETQYF. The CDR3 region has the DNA TGTGCCAGCAGGGGGACTAGCGGGTCCCAAGAGACCCAGTACTTC.

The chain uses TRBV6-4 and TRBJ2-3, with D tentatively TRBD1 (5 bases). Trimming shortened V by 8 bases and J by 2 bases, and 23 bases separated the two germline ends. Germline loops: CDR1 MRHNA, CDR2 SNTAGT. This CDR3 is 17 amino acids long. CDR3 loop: CASGAPPRGQLTDTQYF. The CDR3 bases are TGTGCCAGCGGTGCCCCCCCACGAGGACAACTCACAGATACGCAGTATTTT.

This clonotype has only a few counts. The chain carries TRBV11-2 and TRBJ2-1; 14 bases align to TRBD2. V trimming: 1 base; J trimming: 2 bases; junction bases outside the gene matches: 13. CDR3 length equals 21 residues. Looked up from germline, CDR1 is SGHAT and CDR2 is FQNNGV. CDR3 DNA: TGTGCCAGCAGCTTAGTAGGGGCCCCGGGACTAGCGGGAGTGCCCTACAATGAGCAGTTCTTC. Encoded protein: CASSLVGAPGLAGVPYNEQFF.

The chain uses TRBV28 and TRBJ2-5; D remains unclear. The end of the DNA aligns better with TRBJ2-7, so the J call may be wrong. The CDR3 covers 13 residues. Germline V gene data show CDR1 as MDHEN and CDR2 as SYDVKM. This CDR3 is CASSRVGSYEQYF. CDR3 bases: TGTGCCAGCAGCCGCGTGGGCTCCTACGAGCAGTACTTC.

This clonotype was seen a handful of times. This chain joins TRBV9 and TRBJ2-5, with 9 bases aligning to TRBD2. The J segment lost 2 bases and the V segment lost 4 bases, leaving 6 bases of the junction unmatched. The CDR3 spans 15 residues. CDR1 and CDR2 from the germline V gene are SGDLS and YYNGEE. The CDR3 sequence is CASSPLAGKQETQYF. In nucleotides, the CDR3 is TGTGCCAGCAGCCCTCTAGCGGGGAAACAAGAGACCCAGTACTTC.

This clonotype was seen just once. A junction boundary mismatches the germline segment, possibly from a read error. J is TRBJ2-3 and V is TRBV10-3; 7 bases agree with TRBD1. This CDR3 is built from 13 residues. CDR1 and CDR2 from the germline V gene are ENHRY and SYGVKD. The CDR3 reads CVIKGAPTDAQYF. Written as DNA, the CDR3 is TGTGTCATCAAGGGGGCCCCCACAGATGCGCAGTATTTT.

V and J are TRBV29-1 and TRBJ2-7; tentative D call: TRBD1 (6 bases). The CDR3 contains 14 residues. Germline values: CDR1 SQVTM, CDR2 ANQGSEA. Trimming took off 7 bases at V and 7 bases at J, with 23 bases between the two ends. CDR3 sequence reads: CSAQGLPLYNEQYF. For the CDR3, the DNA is TGCAGCGCTCAGGGGTTACCCCTCTACAATGAGCAGTACTTC.

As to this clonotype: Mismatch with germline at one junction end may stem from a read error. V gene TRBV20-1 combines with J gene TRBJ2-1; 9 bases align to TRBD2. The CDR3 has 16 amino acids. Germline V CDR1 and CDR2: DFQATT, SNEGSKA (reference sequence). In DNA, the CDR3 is TGCAGTGCCAGAGGCGGTAGCGGGAGCTCCTACAATGAGCAGTTCTTC. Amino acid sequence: CSARGGSGSSYNEQFF.

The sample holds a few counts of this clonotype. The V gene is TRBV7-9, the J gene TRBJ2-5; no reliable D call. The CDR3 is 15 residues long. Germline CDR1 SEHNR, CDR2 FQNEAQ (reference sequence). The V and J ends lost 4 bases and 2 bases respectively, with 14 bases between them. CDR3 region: CASSYKIQPQETQYF. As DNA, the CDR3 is TGTGCCAGCAGCTACAAGATCCAGCCACAAGAGACCCAGTACTTC.

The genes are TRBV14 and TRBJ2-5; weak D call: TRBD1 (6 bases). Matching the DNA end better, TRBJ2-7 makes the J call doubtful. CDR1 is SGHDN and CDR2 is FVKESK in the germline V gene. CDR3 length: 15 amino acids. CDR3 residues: CASSQEDRPEYEQYF. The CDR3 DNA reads TGTGCCAGCAGCCAAGAAGACAGGCCGGAGTACGAGCAGTACTTC.

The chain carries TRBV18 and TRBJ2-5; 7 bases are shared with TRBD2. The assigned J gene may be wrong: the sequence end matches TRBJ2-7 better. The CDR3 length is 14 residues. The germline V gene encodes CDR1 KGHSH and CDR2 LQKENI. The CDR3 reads CASSPGRVRAEQYF. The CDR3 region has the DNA TGTGCCAGCTCACCGGGGAGGGTAAGGGCCGAGCAGTACTTC.

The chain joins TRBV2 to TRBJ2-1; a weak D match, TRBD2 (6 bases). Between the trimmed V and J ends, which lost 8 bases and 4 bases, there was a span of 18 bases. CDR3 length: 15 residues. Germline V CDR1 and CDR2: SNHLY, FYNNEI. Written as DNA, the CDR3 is TGTGCCAGCCCCGGCGGAGGGGTCAGTTACAATGAGCAGTTCTTC. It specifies CASPGGGVSYNEQFF.

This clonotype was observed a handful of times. CDR3 sequence (DNA): TGCAGTGCTAGCGGGACTAGCGTGTACAATGAGCAGTTCTTC. This sequence encodes CSASGTSVYNEQFF. The chain joins TRBV20-1 to TRBJ2-1, with TRBD2 identical over 10 bases. J gave up 4 bases and V 3 bases, and 3 bases lay outside the gene matches. This CDR3 comprises 14 residues. Germline V gene lookup returns CDR1 DFQATT and CDR2 SNEGSKA (reference sequence).

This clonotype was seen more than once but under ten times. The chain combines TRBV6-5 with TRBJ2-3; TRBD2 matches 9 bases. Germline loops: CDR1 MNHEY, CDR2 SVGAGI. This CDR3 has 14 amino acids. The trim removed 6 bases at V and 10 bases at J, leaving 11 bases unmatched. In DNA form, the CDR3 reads TGTGCCAGCAGCCGCGAGTGGCGGGGGGGTTCGCAGTATTTT. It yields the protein CASSREWRGGSQYF.

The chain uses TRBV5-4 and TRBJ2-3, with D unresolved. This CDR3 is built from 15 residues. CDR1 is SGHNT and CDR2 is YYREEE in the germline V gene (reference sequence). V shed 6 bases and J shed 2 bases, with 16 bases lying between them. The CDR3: CASTYWEKNTDTQYF. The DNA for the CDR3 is TGTGCCAGCACTTATTGGGAAAAAAACACAGATACGCAGTATTTT.